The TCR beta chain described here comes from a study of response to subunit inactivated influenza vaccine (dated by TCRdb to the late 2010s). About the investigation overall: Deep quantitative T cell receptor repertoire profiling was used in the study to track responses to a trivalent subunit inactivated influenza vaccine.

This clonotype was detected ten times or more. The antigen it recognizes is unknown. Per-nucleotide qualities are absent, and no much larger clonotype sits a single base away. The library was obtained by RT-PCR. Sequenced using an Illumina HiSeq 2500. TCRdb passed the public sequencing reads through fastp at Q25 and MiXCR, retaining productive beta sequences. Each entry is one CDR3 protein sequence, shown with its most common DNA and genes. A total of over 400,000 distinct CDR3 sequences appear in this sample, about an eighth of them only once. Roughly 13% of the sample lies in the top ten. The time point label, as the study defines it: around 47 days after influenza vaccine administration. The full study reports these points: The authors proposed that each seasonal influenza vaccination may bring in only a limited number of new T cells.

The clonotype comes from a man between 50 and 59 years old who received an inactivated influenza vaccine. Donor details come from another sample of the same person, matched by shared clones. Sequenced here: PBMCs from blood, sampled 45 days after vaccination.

The CDR3 has the sequence CASSSIGGYQPQHF. The DNA is as follows: TGTGCCAGCAGCTCAATCGGGGGATATCAGCCCCAGCATTTT. The rearrangement combines TRBV7-2 with TRBJ1-5; the D gene is perhaps TRBD1, from 5 matching bases. V is reduced by 4 bases and J by 5 bases, leaving a spacing of 12 bases between them. Its CDR3 holds 14 amino acids, cysteine through phenylalanine. CDR3 DNA only is kept here, 42 bases in frame from base 1. As encoded in the germline V gene, CDR1 is SGHTA while CDR2 is FQGNSA. Joined to the reference TRBV7-2 and TRBJ1-5 proteins, this CDR3 gives the full variable domain: GAGVSQSPSNKVTEKGKDVELRCDPISGHTALYWYRQSLGQGLEFLIYFQGNSAPDKSGLPSDRFSAERTGGSVSTLTIQRTQQEDSAVYLCASSSIGGYQPQHFGDGTRLSIL.